Listed below are T cell receptor beta chains from one sample, sequenced in a study of T cells in Graves' hyperthyroidism and ophthalmopathy. TCRdb re-analysed the multiplex PCR reads in MiXCR, keeping a single row per CDR3 protein. The sample carries 300,000 to 450,000 distinct CDR3 sequences, about 15% recorded once. Material for sequencing was blood. These receptors all stem from a woman aged 25-40 years with Graves' hyperthyroidism. CDR3s include the opening cysteine and the closing phenylalanine or tryptophan. D genes are given only for firm matches. Clone size is given for some rows only: seen once, a few or many times, or a class if the clone is expanded.

j_call | d_call | v_call | clone_size | cdr3_nt | cdr3_aa
TRBJ2-5 | TRBD2 | TRBV20-1 | . | TGCAGTGCTAGGTCGCTAGCGGGAGGTTCAGAGACCCAGTACTTC | CSARSLAGGSETQYF
TRBJ2-1 | . | TRBV20-1 | . | TGCAGTGCTAGCCGCGGAGGCTCCTACAATGAGCAGTTCTTC | CSASRGGSYNEQFF
TRBJ2-1 | . | TRBV3-1 | many | TGTGCCAGCAGTCGGGGATACAATGAGCAGTTCTTC | CASSRGYNEQFF
TRBJ2-7 | . | TRBV7-3 | many | TGTGCCAGCAGCTTAGCTAGATGGGGCGAGCAGTACTTC | CASSLARWGEQYF
TRBJ2-7 | TRBD1 | TRBV7-2 | . | TGTGCCAGCAGCGTAGGCAGGGACAGGGCGACCGAGCAGTACTTC | CASSVGRDRATEQYF
TRBJ2-2 | . | TRBV28 | . | TGTGCCAGCAGTTTGGTGAAAACCGGGGAGCTGTTTTTT | CASSLVKTGELFF
TRBJ2-7 | . | TRBV4-1 | many | TGCGCCAGCAGCCAAGAGTGGCCAGGGGGGACCTACGAGCAGTACTTC | CASSQEWPGGTYEQYF
TRBJ1-5 | . | TRBV3-1 | . | TGTGCCAGCAGTACCCCCAGAGGGCCCCAGCATTTT | CASSTPRGPQHF
TRBJ2-1 | TRBD2 | TRBV6-2/TRBV6-3 | few | TGTGCCAGCAGCCCAGGGACTAGCTGGTTGAATGAGCAGTTCTTC | CASSPGTSWLNEQFF
TRBJ2-7 | . | TRBV20-1 | many | TGCAGTGCTAGTGGTACAGGCTACTACGAGCAGTACTTC | CSASGTGYYEQYF
TRBJ1-5 | . | TRBV6-5 | many | TGTGCCAGCAGTTACTCCCCCCCCGGGTGGAGCAATCAGCCCCAGCATTTT | CASSYSPPGWSNQPQHF
TRBJ2-3 | . | TRBV20-1 | many | TGCAGTGCCGAGACCACAGATACGCAGTATTTT | CSAETTDTQYF
TRBJ2-7 | TRBD2 | TRBV6-2/TRBV6-3 | few | TGTGCCAGCAGTGACCCGAGGACTAGCGGGACCTACGAGCAGTACTTC | CASSDPRTSGTYEQYF
TRBJ2-1 | . | TRBV24-1 | many | TGTGCCACCAGGGCTGACATTGCTATGGGGAATGAGCAGTTCTTC | CATRADIAMGNEQFF
TRBJ1-1 | . | TRBV18 | many | TGTGCCAGCTCACCAGGGGGGACGACTGAAGCTTTCTTT | CASSPGGTTEAFF
TRBJ2-3 | TRBD1 | TRBV9 | many | TGTGCCAGCAGCCCTTTATCCGGGACAGGGGCCACAGATACGCAGTATTTT | CASSPLSGTGATDTQYF
TRBJ2-1 | TRBD2 | TRBV30 | many | TGTGCCTGGTCGCCTGCTCCTAGCGGGAGGTCCAATGAGCAGTTCTTC | CAWSPAPSGRSNEQFF
TRBJ2-4 | TRBD2 | TRBV6-4 | few | TGTGCCAGCAGTGACGTTGCGGGAGGTTCCAAAAACATTCAGTACTTC | CASSDVAGGSKNIQYF
TRBJ2-5 | TRBD2 | TRBV28 | many | TGTGCCAGCAGTTTTCCAGCGGGAGGGCGGCGGAGGGTGACCCAGTACTTC | CASSFPAGGRRRVTQYF
TRBJ1-5 | . | TRBV12-3/TRBV12-4 | . | TGTGCCAGCAGCGGGGGCAAAATACAGCCCCAGCATTTT | CASSGGKIQPQHF
TRBJ2-1 | TRBD2 | TRBV9 | . | TGTGCCAGCAGCGTAGTCCCCAGTACTGAGACTAGCGGCTACAATGAGCAGTTCTTC | CASSVVPSTETSGYNEQFF
TRBJ2-2 | TRBD2 | TRBV24-1 | . | TGTGCCACCAGGGGGACTAGCGCAAGCACCGGGGAGCTGTTTTTT | CATRGTSASTGELFF
TRBJ1-3 | . | TRBV2 | few | TGTGCCAGCAGTGATTTAGTTAGCCTAAGCTCTGGAAACACCATATATTTT | CASSDLVSLSSGNTIYF
TRBJ1-1 | . | TRBV28 | few | . | CASILAREAFF
TRBJ1-2 | TRBD1 | TRBV3-1 | few | TGTGCCAGCAGCCAAGGGACAGGATCCCCCCGATATGGCTACACCTTC | CASSQGTGSPRYGYTF
TRBJ2-3 | . | TRBV6-2/TRBV6-3 | . | TGTGCCAGCAGTCAGAGTTTGACAGATACGCAGTATTTT | CASSQSLTDTQYF